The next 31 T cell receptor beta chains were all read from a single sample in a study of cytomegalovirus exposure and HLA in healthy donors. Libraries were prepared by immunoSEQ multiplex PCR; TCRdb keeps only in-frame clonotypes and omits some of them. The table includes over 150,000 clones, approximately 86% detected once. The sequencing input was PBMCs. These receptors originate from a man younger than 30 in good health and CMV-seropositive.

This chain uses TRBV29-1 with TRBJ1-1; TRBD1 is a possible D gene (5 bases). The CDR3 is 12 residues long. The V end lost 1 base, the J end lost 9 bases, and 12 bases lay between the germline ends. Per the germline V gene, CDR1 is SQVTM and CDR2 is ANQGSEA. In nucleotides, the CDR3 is TGCAGCGTTGAAGGCCAGGGTGATAAAGCTTTCTTT. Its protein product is CSVEGQGDKAFF.

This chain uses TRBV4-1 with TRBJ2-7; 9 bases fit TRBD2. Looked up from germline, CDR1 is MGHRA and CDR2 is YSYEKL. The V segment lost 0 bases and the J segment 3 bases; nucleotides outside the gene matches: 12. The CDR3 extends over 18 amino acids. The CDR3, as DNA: TGCGCCAGCAGCCAAGATCACGTCGCTAGCGGGGTTCGCTACGAGCAGTACTTC. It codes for CASSQDHVASGVRYEQYF.

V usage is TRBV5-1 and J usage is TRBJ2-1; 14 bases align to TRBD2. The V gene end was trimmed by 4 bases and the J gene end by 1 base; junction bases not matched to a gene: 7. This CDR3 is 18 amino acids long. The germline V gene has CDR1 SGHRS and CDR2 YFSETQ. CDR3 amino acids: CASSPGLAGEGSYNEQFF. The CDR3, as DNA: TGCGCCAGCAGCCCGGGACTAGCGGGAGAGGGGTCCTACAATGAGCAGTTCTTC.

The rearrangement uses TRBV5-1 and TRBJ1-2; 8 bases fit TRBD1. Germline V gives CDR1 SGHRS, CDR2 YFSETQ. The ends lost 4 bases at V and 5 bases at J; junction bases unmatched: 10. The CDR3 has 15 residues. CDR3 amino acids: CASSNGQGRGYGYTF. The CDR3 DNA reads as TGCGCCAGCAGCAATGGACAGGGTCGGGGATATGGCTACACCTTC.

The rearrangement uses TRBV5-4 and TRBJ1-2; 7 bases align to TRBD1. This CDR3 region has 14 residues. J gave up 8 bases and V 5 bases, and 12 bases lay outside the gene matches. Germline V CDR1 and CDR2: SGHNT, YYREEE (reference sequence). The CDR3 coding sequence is TGTGCCAGCAGAACTACAGGGGAAGGGGAAGGCTACACCTTC. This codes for CASRTTGEGEGYTF.

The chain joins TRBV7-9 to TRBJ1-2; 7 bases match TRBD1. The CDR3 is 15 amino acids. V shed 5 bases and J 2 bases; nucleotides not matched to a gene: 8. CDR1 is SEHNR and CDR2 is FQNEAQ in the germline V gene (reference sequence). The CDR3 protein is CASSHGQVANYGYTF. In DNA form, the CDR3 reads TGTGCCAGCAGCCATGGACAGGTAGCGAACTATGGCTACACCTTC.

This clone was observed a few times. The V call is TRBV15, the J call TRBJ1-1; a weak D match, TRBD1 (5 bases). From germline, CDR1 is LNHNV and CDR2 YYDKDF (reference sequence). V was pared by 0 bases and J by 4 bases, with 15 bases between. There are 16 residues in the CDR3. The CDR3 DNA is TGTGCCACCAGCAGAGATGGGGCCGGGGGGGGCACTGAAGCTTTCTTT. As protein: CATSRDGAGGGTEAFF.

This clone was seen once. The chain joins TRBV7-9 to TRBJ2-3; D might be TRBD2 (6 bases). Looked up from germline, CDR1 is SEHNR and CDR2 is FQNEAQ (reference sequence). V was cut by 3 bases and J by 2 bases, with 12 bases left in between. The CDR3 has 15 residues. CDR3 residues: CASSFSTGDTDTQYF. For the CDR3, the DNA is TGTGCCAGCAGCTTTAGCACGGGGGACACAGATACGCAGTATTTT.

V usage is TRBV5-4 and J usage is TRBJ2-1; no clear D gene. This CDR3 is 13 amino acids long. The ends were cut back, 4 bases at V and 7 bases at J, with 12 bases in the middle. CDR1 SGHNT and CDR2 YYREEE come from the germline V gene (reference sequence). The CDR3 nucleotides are TGTGCCAGCAGCCCTCTACTTTTTAATGAGCAGTTCTTC. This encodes CASSPLLFNEQFF.

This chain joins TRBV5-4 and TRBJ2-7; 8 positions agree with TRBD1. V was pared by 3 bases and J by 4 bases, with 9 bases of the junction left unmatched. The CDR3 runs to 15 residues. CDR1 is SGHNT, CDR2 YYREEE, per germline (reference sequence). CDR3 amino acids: CASSYVGQGWYEQYF. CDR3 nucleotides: TGTGCCAGCAGCTACGTCGGACAGGGTTGGTACGAGCAGTACTTC.

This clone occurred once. CDR3 region: CASPGVPAEQYF. Here the CDR3 DNA reads TGCGCCAGTCCCGGGGTTCCCGCCGAGCAGTACTTC. The J gene is TRBJ2-7, the V gene TRBV23-1, with D possibly being TRBD2 (5 bases). TRBV23-1 is classed as an ORF, of uncertain function. There are 12 residues in the CDR3. V lost 9 bases to trimming and J lost 6 bases, with 15 bases between them.

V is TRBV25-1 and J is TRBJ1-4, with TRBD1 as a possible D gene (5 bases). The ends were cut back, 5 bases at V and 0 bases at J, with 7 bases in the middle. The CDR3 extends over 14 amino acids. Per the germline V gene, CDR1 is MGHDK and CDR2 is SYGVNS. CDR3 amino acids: CASSLQATNEKLFF. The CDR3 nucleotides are TGTGCCAGCAGTTTACAGGCAACTAATGAAAAACTGTTTTTT. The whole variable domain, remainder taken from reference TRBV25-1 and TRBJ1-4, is EADIYQTPRYLVIGTGKKITLECSQTMGHDKMYWYQQDPGMELHLIHYSYGVNSTEKGDLSSESTVSRIRTEHFPLTLESARPSHTSQYLCASSLQATNEKLFFGSGTQLSVL.

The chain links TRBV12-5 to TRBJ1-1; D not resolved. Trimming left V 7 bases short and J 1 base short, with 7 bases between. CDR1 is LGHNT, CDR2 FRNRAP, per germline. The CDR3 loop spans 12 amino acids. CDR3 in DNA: TGTGCTAGTGCCTCGGGGAACACTGAAGCTTTCTTT. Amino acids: CASASGNTEAFF.

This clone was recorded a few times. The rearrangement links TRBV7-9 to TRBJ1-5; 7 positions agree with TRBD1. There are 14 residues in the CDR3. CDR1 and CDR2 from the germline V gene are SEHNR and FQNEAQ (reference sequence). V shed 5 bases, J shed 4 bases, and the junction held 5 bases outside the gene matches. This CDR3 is CASSPGTANQPQHF. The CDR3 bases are TGTGCCAGCAGCCCTGGGACAGCTAATCAGCCCCAGCATTTT.

CDR3 coding DNA: TGCGCCAGCAGCCTCGGGAGGCGGGACGAGCAGTACTTC. Its protein product is CASSLGRRDEQYF. This chain joins TRBV5-1 and TRBJ2-7; 7 bases are a match to TRBD2. The CDR3 totals 13 residues. Germline CDR1 SGHRS, CDR2 YFSETQ. V lost 4 bases, J lost 5 bases, and 6 bases stayed unmatched. Drawing the rest from reference TRBV5-1 and TRBJ2-7, the complete variable domain is KAGVTQTPRYLIKTRGQQVTLSCSPISGHRSVSWYQQTPGQGLQFLFEYFSETQRNKGNFPGRFSGRQFSNSRSEMNVSTLELGDSALYLCASSLGRRDEQYFGPGTRLTVT.

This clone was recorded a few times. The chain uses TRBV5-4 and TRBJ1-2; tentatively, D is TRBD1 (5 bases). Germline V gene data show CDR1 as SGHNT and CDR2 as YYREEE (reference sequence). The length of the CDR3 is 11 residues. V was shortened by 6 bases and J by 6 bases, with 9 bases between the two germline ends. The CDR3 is CASIGGNGYTF. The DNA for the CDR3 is TGTGCCAGCATCGGGGGGAATGGCTACACCTTC.

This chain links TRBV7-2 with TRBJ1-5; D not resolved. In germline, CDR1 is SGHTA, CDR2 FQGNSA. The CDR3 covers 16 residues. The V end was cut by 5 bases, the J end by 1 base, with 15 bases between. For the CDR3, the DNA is TGTGCCAGCAGCGACCGCCCGGGAGGGAGCAATCAGCCCCAGCATTTT. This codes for CASSDRPGGSNQPQHF.

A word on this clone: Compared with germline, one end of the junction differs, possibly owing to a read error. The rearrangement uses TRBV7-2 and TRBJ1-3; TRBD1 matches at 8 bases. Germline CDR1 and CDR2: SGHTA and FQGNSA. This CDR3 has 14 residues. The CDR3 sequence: CASILQGAGNTIYF. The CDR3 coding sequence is TGTGCCAGCATCTTACAGGGGGCTGGAAACACCATATATTTT.

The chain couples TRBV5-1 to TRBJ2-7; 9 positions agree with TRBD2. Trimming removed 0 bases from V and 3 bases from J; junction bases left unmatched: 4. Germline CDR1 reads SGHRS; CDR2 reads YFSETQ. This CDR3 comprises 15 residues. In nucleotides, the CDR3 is TGCGCCAGCAGCTTGGAGGCTAGCGGGGTCTACGAGCAGTACTTC. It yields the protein CASSLEASGVYEQYF.

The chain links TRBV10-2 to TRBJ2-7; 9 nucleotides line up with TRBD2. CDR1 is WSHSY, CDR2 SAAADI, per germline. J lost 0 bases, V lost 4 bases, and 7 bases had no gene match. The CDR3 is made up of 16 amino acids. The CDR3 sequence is CASSAAWRGGSYEQYF. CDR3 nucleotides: TGCGCCAGCAGTGCAGCTTGGCGGGGGGGCTCCTACGAGCAGTACTTC.

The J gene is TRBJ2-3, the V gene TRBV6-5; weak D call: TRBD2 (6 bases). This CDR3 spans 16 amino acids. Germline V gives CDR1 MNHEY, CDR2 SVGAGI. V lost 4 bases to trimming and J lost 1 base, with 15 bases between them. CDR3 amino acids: CASSSPRLGGTDTQYF. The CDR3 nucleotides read TGTGCCAGCAGTTCCCCCCGACTAGGTGGCACAGATACGCAGTATTTT.

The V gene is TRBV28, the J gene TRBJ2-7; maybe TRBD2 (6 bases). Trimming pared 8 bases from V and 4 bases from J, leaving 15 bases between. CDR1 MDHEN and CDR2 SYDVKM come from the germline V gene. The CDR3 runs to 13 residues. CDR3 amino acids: CASVVGGTYEQYF. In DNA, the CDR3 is TGTGCCAGCGTTGTGGGCGGGACTTACGAGCAGTACTTC.

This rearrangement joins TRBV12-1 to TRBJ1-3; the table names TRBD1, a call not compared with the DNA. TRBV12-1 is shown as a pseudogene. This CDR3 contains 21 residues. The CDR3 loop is CASSFAAGQGAKSLSGNTIYF. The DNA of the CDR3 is TGTGCCAGCAGCTTTGCTGCGGGACAGGGGGCGAAATCCCTCTCTGGAAACACCATATATTTT.

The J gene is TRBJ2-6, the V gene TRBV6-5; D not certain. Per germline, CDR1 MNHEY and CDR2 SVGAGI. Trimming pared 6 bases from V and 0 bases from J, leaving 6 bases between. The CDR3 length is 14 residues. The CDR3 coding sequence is TGTGCCAGCAGACACCTCTCTGGGGCCAACGTCCTGACTTTC. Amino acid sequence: CASRHLSGANVLTF.

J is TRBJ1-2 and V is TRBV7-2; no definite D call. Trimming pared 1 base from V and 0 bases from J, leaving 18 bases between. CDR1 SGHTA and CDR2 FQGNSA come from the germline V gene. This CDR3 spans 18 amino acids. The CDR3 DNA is TGTGCCAGCAGCTTAGTAGGAGGGCCAGGACTCTCTAACTATGGCTACACCTTC. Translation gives CASSLVGGPGLSNYGYTF.

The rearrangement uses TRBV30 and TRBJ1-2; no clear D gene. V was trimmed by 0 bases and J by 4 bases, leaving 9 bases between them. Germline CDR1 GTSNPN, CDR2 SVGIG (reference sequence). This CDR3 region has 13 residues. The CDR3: CAWSVSGFYGYTF. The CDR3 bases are TGTGCCTGGAGTGTATCGGGGTTCTATGGCTACACCTTC. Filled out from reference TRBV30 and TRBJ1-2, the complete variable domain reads SQTIHQWPATLVQPVGSPLSLECTVEGTSNPNLYWYRQAAGRGLQLLFYSVGIGQISSEVPQNLSASRPQDRQFILSSKKLLLSDSGFYLCAWSVSGFYGYTFGSGTRLTVV.

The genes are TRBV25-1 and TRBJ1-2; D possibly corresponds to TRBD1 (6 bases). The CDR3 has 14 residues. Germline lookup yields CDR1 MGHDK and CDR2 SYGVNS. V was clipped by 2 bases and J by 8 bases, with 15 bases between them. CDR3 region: CASSESRGIRGYTF. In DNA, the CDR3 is TGTGCCAGCAGTGAAAGCAGGGGAATTAGGGGCTACACCTTC.

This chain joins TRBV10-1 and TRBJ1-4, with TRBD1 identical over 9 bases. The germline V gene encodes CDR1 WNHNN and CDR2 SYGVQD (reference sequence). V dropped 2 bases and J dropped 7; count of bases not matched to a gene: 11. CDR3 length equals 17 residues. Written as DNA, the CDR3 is TGCGCCAGCAGTGAGCCGGACAGGGGCAACGGTGCTGAAAAACTGTTTTTT. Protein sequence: CASSEPDRGNGAEKLFF.

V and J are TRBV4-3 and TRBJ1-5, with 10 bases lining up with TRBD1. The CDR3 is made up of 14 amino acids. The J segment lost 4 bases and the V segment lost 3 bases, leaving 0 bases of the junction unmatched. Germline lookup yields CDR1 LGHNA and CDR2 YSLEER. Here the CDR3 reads CASSQDRGNQPQHF. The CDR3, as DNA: TGCGCCAGCAGCCAGGACAGGGGGAATCAGCCCCAGCATTTT.

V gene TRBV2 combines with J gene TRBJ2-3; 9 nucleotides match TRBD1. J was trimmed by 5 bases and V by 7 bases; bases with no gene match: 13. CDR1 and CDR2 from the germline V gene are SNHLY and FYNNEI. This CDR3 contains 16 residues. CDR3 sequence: CASTRGQGGLGDTQYF. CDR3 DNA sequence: TGTGCCAGCACGAGGGGACAGGGAGGTTTAGGAGATACGCAGTATTTT.

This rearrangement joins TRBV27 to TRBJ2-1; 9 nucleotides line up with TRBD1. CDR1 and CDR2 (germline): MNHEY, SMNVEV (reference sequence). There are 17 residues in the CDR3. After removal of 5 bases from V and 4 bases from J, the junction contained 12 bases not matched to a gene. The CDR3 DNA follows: TGTGCCAGCAGTCCGCTGCCAACAGGGGGCGGTTACAATGAGCAGTTCTTC. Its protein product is CASSPLPTGGGYNEQFF.